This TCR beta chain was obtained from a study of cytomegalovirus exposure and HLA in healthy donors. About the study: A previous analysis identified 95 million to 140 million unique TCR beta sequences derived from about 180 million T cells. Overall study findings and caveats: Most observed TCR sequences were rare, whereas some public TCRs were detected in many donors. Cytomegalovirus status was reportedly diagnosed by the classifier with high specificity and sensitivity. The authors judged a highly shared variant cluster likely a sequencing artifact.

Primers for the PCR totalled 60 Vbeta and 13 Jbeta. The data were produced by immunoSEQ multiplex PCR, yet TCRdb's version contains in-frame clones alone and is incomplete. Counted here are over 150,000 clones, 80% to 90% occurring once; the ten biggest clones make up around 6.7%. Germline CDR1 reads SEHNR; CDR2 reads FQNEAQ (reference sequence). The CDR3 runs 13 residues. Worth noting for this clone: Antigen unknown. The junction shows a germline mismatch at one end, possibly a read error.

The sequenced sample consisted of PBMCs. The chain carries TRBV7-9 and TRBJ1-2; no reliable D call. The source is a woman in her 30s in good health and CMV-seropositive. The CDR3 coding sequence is TGTGCCAGCAGCCAAATGGATATTCGGGAAGTACTCTTC. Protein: CASSQMDIREVLF.